This T cell receptor (beta chain) comes out of a study of cytomegalovirus exposure and HLA in healthy donors. The V gene end was trimmed by 5 bases and the J gene end by 4 bases; junction bases not matched to a gene: 2. There are 14 residues in the CDR3. CDR1 is MGHDK and CDR2 is SYGVNS in the germline V gene. Both 60 Vbeta primers and 13 Jbeta primers went into the PCR. TCRdb's table, derived via immunoSEQ multiplex PCR, lists solely in-frame clones and lacks some. The repertoire has 90,000 to 120,000 clones, around 72% of them found once; the top ten carry 12% to 15%. The chain combines TRBV25-1 with TRBJ1-4; 9 bases align to TRBD1. Sample: PBMCs. This sequence was found in a woman between 35 and 50 years old in good health and CMV-seropositive. The CDR3 loop reads CASSLTGGNEKLFF. The CDR3 DNA reads as TGTGCCAGCAGTTTGACAGGGGGTAATGAAAAACTGTTTTTT.